This T cell receptor (beta chain) was identified in a study of blood T cells in healthy people across ages. Study in general: Template switching retrieved approximately one barcoded beta molecule for each two T cells.

Trimming removed 11 bases from V and 2 bases from J; junction bases left unmatched: 13. The germline gives CDR1 MNHEY, CDR2 SVGAGI. The CDR3 loop spans 15 amino acids. The authors ran a second PCR of 7 to 11 cycles using a sample-barcoded 5' primer and a J-beta primer mix. TCRdb reprocessed the 5' RACE reads with MiXCR, giving one entry per CDR3 protein. The sample has hundreds of thousands of distinct CDR3 sequences, less than 35% seen once. Study-wide results and caveats: Donors of long life had a larger count of naive CD4+ cells and greater diversity than aged donors.

Concerning this clonotype itself: No antigen is known for it.

Isolation of PBMCs gave at least 7 million cells per sample. The gene calls are TRBV6-5 and TRBJ2-3; 7 nucleotides align to TRBD1. The sequencing input was blood. The source of this sequence is a woman at least 80 years old in good health. CDR3 DNA: TGTGCCGGCACCCTGACAGGGAGTATCACAGATACGCAGTATTTT. Amino acid sequence: CAGTLTGSITDTQYF.